This is a list of T cell receptor beta chains from one sample in a study of T cell changes during pregnancy in multiple sclerosis. Using immunoSEQ multiplex PCR, the repertoire was profiled, and TCRdb retains in-frame clones only, with some absent. The sample contains 69,000 or so clones, roughly 92% of which appear only once. Sequencing used peripheral blood, obtained in the third trimester of pregnancy. Source of these receptors: a female donor in good health, enrolled as a control in a pregnancy study. Each CDR3 is given without its conserved first and last residue.

ASSRTGENQPQH | TRBJ1-5 | 12 | TRBV7-9
AIGRQRNQPQH | TRBJ1-5 | 11 | TRBV10-3
ASSQDGQGISYEQY | TRBJ2-7 | 14 | TRBV4-3
ASTSSGTSRY | TRBJ2-3 | 10 | TRBV7-9
ASSLPGQGQGGYT | TRBJ1-2 | 13 | TRBV6-5
ASKARGDTGELF | TRBJ2-2 | 12 | TRBV19
ASSGVPGGITEAF | TRBJ1-1 | 13 | TRBV9
ASRPTGRASYEQY | TRBJ2-7 | 13 | TRBV19
AWSVSGSREKLF | TRBJ1-4 | 12 | TRBV30
ASSIFLGLGYEQY | TRBJ2-7 | 13 | TRBV19
AWTGYRQGGTEAF | TRBJ1-1 | 13 | TRBV30
ASSVGTGAYEQY | TRBJ2-7 | 12 | TRBV9
ASSPGGDNQPQH | TRBJ1-5 | 12 | TRBV4-2
ASSPFSGRRTDTQY | TRBJ2-3 | 14 | TRBV18
AWSGKTGQGKTEAF | TRBJ1-1 | 14 | TRBV30
SVSVQDSNQPQH | TRBJ1-5 | 12 | TRBV29-1
ASSQGPPGTSSYEQY | TRBJ2-7 | 15 | TRBV4-3
ASSPQGTEAF | TRBJ1-1 | 10 | TRBV28
ASSLGQRTNTEAF | TRBJ1-1 | 13 | TRBV12-1
ASSSGQRTEAF | TRBJ1-1 | 11 | TRBV5-8
ASSLWRAGEQF | TRBJ2-1 | 11 | TRBV19
ASSLAPNNEQF | TRBJ2-1 | 11 | TRBV5-6
ARRGGQQF | TRBJ2-1 | 8 | TRBV2
ASSTNRGRGTKNIQY | TRBJ2-4 | 15 | TRBV27
ASSHRTSGDLETQY | TRBJ2-5 | 14 | TRBV4-2
ASSSEQPREEQY | TRBJ2-7 | 12 | TRBV6-5
ASSLAGGTDTQY | TRBJ2-3 | 12 | TRBV6-4
ASSSQEDIQY | TRBJ2-4 | 10 | TRBV19
ASSLAGARDTQY | TRBJ2-3 | 12 | TRBV5-8
ASSLPGGSTQY | TRBJ2-3 | 11 | TRBV28
ASHAGTGNQPQH | TRBJ1-5 | 12 | TRBV6-6
ASSVAGGLISNTGELF | TRBJ2-2 | 16 | TRBV9
ASSLGGNTGELF | TRBJ2-2 | 12 | TRBV5-4
ASSQGGSGITDTQY | TRBJ2-3 | 14 | TRBV4-3
ASIPRGGQNADTQY | TRBJ2-3 | 14 | TRBV11-2
ASSYQGGFEAF | TRBJ1-1 | 11 | TRBV5-1
ASKKAWGDYGYT | TRBJ1-2 | 12 | TRBV7-9